This T cell receptor beta chain was recorded in a study of vaccination and CD4 T cells after COVID-19. Notes on this clonotype: Its antigen is not identified.

Sample treatment: approximately 11-day PBMC culture with coronavirus spike peptide pools or control peptides (ViraFEST assay). V was clipped by 6 bases and J by 2 bases, with 14 bases between them. CDR3 size: 14 residues. Germline V gene sequence: CDR1 LNHDA, CDR2 SQIVND (reference sequence). Cultured CD4+ T cells had their DNA profiled by the Oncomine TCR Beta short-read assay. TCRdb reprocessed the PCR reads via MiXCR and lists one record per CDR3 protein. The sample carries about 14,000 distinct CDR3 sequences, around 50% recorded once. Source material: CD4+ T cells from blood, cultured in vitro. The TCR sequence derives from a human donor who had recovered from COVID-19. The chain recombines TRBV19 with TRBJ2-7; D may be TRBD1 (6 bases). The CDR3 sequence is CASSTGNPTYEQYF. CDR3 coding DNA: TGTGCCAGTAGCACAGGGAACCCGACCTACGAGCAGTACTTC.